This TCR beta chain appears in the sequencing data of a study of CD8+ T cells in alopecia areata. The wider study: Tofacitinib therapy took 6 to 18 months; 6 months off drug came after.

It was cDNA, reverse transcribed from extracted RNA, that served as the sequencing template. Profiled with immunoSEQ multiplex PCR; TCRdb holds only in-frame clones, not every one. The data hold 130,000 or so clones, with 49% observed a single time. Comment on this clone: The sample contains more than one DNA sequence encoding this CDR3.

The origin of this receptor is a human donor with alopecia areata. The sample here was CD8+ T cells sorted from blood, taken at week 0.

CDR3 DNA sequence: TGTGCCTGGAGTGTCGGGACTGAAGCTTTCTTT. The encoded protein is CAWSVGTEAFF. J is TRBJ1-1 and V is TRBV30; no clear D. This CDR3 comprises 11 residues. The V gene lost 0 bases and the J gene lost 5 bases, with 4 bases spanning the gap. Germline V gene data show CDR1 as GTSNPN and CDR2 as SVGIG (reference sequence). Filled out from reference TRBV30 and TRBJ1-1, the complete variable domain reads SQTIHQWPATLVQPVGSPLSLECTVEGTSNPNLYWYRQAAGRGLQLLFYSVGIGQISSEVPQNLSASRPQDRQFILSSKKLLLSDSGFYLCAWSVGTEAFFGQGTRLTVV.